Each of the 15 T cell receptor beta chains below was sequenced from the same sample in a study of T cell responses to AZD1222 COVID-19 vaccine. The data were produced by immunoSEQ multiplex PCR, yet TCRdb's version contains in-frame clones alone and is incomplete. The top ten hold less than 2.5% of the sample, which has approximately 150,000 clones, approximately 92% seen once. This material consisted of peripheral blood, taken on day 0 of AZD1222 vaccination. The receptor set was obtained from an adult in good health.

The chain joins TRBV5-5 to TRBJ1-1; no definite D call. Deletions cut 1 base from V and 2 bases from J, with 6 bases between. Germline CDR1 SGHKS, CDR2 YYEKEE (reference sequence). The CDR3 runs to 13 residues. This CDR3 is CASSLHSNTEAFF. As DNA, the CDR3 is TGTGCCAGCAGCTTGCACTCAAACACTGAAGCTTTCTTT.

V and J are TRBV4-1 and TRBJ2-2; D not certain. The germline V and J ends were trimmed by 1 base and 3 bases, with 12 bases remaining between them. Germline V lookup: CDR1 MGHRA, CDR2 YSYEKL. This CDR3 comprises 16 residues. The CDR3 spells CASSQAFETDTGELFF. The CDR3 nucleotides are TGCGCCAGCAGCCAAGCCTTCGAGACCGACACCGGGGAGCTGTTTTTT.

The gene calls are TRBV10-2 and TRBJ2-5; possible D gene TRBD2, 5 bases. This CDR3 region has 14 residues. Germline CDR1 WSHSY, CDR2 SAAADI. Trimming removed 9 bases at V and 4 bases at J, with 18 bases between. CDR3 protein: CASSRWELSETQYF. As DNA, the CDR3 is TGCGCCAGTTCTCGATGGGAGTTATCAGAGACCCAGTACTTC.

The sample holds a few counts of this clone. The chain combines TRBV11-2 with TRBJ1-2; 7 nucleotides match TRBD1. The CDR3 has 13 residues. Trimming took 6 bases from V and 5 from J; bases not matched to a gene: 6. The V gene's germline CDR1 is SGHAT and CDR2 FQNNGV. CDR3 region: CASSLGTEYGYTF. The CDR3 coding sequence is TGTGCCAGCAGTCTCGGGACAGAGTATGGCTACACCTTC. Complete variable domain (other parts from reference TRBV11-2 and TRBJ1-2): EAGVAQSPRYKIIEKRQSVAFWCNPISGHATLYWYQQILGQGPKLLIQFQNNGVVDDSQLPKDRFSAERLKGVDSTLKIQPAKLEDSAVYLCASSLGTEYGYTFGSGTRLTVV.

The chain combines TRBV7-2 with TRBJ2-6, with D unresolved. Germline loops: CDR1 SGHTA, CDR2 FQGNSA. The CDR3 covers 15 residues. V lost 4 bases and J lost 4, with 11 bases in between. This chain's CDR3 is CASSSRVSGANVLTF. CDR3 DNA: TGTGCCAGCAGCTCACGGGTCTCCGGGGCCAACGTCCTGACTTTC.

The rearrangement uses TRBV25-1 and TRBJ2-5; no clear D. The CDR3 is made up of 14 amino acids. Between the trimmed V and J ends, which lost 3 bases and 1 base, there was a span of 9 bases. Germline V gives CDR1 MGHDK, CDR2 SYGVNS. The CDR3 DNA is TGTGCCAGCAGTGATGCCCCCTTCCAAGAGACCCAGTACTTC. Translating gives CASSDAPFQETQYF.

As DNA, the CDR3 is TGTGCCAGCAGAGGGACAGAGACCCGCAATCAGCCCCAGCATTTT. It specifies CASRGTETRNQPQHF. The genes are TRBV6-5 and TRBJ1-5; 7 bases line up with TRBD1. The CDR3 sequence is 15 residues long. Unmatched junction bases numbered 7, after V lost 6 bases and J lost 2 bases. Looked up from germline, CDR1 is MNHEY and CDR2 is SVGAGI.

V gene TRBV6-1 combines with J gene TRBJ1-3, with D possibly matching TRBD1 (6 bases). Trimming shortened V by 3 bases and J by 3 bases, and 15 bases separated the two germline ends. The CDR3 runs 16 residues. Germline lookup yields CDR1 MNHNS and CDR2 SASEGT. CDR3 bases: TGTGCCAGCAGTGAGGCCCCCCGGACAGTTGGAAACACCATATATTTT. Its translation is CASSEAPRTVGNTIYF.

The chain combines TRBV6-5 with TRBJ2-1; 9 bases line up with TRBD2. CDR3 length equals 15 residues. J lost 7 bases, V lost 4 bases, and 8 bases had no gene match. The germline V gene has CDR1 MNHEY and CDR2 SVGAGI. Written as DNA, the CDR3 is TGTGCCAGCAGTTCGGGACTAGCAGGATGGAATGAGCAGTTCTTC. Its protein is CASSSGLAGWNEQFF.

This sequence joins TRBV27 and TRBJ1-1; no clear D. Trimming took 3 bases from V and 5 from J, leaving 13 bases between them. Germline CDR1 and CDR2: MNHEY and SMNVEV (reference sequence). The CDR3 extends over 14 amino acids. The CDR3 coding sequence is TGTGCCAGCAGTTTGTCGTCGGGAGGGACTGAAGCTTTCTTT. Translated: CASSLSSGGTEAFF.

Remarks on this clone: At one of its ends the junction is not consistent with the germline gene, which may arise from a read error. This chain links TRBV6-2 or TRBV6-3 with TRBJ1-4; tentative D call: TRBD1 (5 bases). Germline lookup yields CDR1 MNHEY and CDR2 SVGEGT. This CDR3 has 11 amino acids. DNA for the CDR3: TGTGCCAGCAGTGACCCGGACAAACTGATTTTT. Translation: CASSDPDKLIF.

The CDR3: CASSKAGPSYEQYF. Here the CDR3 DNA reads TGTGCCAGTAGTAAGGCGGGCCCCTCCTACGAGCAGTACTTC. J is TRBJ2-7 and V is TRBV19, with TRBD2 as a possible D gene (5 bases). The V gene lost 4 bases and the J gene lost 0 bases, with 10 bases spanning the gap. CDR3 size: 14 residues. Germline loops: CDR1 LNHDA, CDR2 SQIVND (reference sequence).

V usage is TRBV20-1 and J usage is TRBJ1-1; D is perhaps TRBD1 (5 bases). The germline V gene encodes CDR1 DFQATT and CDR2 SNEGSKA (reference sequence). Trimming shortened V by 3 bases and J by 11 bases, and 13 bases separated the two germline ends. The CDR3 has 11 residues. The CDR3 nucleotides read TGCAGTGCTAGTCCTGGGAAGGGGGCTTTCTTT. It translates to CSASPGKGAFF.

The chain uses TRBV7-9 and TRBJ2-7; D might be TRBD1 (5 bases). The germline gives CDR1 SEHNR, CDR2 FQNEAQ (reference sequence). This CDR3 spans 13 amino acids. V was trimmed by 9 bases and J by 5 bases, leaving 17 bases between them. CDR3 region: CASLGAGMNEQYF. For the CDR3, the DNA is TGTGCCAGTTTAGGGGCAGGGATGAACGAGCAGTACTTC.

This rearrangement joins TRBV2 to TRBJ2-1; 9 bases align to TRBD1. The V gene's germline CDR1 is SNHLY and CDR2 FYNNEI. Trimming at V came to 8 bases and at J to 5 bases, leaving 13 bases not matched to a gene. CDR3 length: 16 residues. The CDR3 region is CASLPGRGQGHNEQFF. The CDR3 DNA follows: TGTGCCAGCCTCCCCGGCAGGGGACAGGGCCACAATGAGCAGTTCTTC.